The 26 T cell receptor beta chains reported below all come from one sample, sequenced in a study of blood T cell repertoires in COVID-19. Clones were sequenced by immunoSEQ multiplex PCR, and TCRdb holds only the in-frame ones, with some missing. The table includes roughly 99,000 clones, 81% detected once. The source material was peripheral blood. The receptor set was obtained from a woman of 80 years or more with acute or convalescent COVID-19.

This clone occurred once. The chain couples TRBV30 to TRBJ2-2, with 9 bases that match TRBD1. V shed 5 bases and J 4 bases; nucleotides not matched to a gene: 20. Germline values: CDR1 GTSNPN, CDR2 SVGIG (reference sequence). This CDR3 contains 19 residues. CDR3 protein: CAWLSALGQGKGATGELFF. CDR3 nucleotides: TGTGCCTGGCTATCCGCTTTAGGACAGGGGAAGGGGGCCACCGGGGAGCTGTTTTTT. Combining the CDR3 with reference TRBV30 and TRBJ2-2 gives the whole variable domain SQTIHQWPATLVQPVGSPLSLECTVEGTSNPNLYWYRQAAGRGLQLLFYSVGIGQISSEVPQNLSASRPQDRQFILSSKKLLLSDSGFYLCAWLSALGQGKGATGELFFGEGSRLTVL.

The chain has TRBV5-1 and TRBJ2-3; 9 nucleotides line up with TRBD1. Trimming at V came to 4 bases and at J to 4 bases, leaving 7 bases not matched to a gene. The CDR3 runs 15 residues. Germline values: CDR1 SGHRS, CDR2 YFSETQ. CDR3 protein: CASSQTGGWPDTQYF. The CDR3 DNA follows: TGCGCCAGCAGCCAGACAGGGGGTTGGCCAGATACGCAGTATTTT. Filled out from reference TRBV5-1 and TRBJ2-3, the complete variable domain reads KAGVTQTPRYLIKTRGQQVTLSCSPISGHRSVSWYQQTPGQGLQFLFEYFSETQRNKGNFPGRFSGRQFSNSRSEMNVSTLELGDSALYLCASSQTGGWPDTQYFGPGTRLTVL.

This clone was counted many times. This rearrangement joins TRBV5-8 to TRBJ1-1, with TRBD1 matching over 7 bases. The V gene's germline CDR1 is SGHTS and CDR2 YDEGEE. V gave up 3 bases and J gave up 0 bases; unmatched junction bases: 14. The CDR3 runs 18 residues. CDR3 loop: CASSYTLTGSGMNTEAFF. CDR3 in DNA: TGTGCCAGCAGCTATACATTGACAGGGAGTGGGATGAACACTGAAGCTTTCTTT.

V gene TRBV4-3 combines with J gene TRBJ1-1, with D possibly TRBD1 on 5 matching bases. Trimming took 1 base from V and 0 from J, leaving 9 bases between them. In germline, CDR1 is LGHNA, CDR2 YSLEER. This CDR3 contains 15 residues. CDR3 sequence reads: CASSQVDSMNTEAFF. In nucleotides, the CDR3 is TGCGCCAGCAGCCAAGTAGACAGCATGAACACTGAAGCTTTCTTT.

CDR3 DNA: TGTGCCAGCAGCTTAGCCAGGGTGGACACTGAAGCTTTCTTT. The encoded protein is CASSLARVDTEAFF. The chain carries TRBV7-2 and TRBJ1-1; TRBD1 might be the D (5 bases). The germline CDR1 and CDR2 sequences are SGHTA and FQGNSA. This CDR3 spans 14 amino acids. The V gene lost 0 bases and the J gene lost 3 bases, with 8 bases spanning the gap.

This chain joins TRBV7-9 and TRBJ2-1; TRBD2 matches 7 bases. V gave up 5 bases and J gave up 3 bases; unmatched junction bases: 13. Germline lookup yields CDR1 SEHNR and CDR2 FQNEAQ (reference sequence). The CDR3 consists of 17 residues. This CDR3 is CASSGLSRGEGYNEQFF. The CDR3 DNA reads TGTGCCAGCAGCGGGCTCTCTAGAGGGGAGGGCTACAATGAGCAGTTCTTC.

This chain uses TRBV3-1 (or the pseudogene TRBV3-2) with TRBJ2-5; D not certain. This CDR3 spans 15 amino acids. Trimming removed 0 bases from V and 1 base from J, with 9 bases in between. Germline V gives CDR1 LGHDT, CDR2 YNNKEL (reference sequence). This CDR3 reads CASSQDPGSQETQYF. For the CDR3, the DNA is TGTGCCAGCAGCCAAGATCCGGGTTCCCAAGAGACCCAGTACTTC.

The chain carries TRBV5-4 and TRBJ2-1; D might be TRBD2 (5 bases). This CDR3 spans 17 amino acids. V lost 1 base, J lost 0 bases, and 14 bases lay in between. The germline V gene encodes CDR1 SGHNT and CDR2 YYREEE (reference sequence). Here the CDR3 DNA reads TGTGCCAGCAGCTTGCCCTCCGGGGTCCTCTCCTACAATGAGCAGTTCTTC. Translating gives CASSLPSGVLSYNEQFF.

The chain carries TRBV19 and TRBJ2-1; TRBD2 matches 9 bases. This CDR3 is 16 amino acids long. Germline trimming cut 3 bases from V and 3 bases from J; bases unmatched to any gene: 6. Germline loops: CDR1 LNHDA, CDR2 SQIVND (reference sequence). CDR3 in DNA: TGTGCCAGTAGTATCCAAGCGGGGGGATTCTACAATGAGCAGTTCTTC. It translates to CASSIQAGGFYNEQFF.

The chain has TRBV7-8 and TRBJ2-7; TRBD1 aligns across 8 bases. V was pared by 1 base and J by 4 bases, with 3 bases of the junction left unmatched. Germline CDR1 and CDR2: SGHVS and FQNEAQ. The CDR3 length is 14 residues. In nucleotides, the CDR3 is TGTGCCAGCAGCTTAGGGACAGGGTGGTACGAGCAGTACTTC. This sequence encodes CASSLGTGWYEQYF.

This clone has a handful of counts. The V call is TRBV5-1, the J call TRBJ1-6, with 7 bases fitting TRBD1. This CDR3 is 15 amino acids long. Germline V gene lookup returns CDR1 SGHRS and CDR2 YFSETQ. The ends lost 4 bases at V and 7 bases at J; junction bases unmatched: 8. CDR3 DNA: TGCGCCAGCAGCACACAAGGGACAGCAAATTCACCCCTCCACTTT. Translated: CASSTQGTANSPLHF. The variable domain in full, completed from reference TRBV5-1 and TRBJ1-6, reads KAGVTQTPRYLIKTRGQQVTLSCSPISGHRSVSWYQQTPGQGLQFLFEYFSETQRNKGNFPGRFSGRQFSNSRSEMNVSTLELGDSALYLCASSTQGTANSPLHFGNGTRLTVT.

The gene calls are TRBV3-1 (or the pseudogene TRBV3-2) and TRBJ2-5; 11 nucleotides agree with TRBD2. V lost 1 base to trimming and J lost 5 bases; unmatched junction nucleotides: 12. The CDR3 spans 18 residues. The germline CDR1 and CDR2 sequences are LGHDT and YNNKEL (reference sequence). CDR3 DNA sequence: TGTGCCAGCAGCCAAGGGGTATTGACTAGCGGGGCCGGGGAGACCCAGTACTTC. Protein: CASSQGVLTSGAGETQYF.

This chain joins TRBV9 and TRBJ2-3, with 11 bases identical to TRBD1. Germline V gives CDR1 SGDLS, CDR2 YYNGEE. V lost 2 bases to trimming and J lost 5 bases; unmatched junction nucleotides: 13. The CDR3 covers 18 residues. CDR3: CASSVRPMRTGGLDTQYF. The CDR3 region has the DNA TGTGCCAGCAGCGTGAGACCTATGAGGACAGGGGGCCTAGATACGCAGTATTTT.

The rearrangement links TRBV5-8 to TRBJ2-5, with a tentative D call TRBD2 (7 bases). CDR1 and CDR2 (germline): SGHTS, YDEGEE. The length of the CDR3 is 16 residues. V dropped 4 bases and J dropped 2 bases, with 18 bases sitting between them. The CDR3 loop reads CASSPRGAGWQETQYF. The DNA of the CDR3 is TGTGCCAGCAGCCCCAGGGGAGCGGGGTGGCAAGAGACCCAGTACTTC.

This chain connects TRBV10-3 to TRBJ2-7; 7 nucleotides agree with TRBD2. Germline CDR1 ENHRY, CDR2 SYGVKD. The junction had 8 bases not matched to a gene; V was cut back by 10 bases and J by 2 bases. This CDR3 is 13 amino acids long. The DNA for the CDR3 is TGTGCCAGTTCCTCCGGGACTACCTACGAGCAGTACTTC. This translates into CASSSGTTYEQYF.

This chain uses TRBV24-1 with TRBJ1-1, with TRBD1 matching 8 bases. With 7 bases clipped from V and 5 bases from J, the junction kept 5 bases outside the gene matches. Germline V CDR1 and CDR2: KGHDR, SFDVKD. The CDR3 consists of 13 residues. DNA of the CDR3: TGTGCCACCAGGGACAGGGTGGGAACTGAAGCTTTCTTT. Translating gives CATRDRVGTEAFF.

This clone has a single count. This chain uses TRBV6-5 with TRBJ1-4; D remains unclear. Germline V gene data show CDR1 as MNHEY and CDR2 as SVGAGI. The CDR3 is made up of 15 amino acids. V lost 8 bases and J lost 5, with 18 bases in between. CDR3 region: CASVAQGGLNEKLFF. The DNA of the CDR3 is TGTGCCAGCGTAGCTCAAGGAGGGCTGAATGAAAAACTGTTTTTT.

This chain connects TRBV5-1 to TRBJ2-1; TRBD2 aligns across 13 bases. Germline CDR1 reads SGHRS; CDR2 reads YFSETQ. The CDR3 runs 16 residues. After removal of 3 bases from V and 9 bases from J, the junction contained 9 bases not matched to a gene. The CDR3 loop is CASSSSGLAGAIEQFF. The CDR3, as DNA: TGCGCCAGCAGCTCCTCCGGACTAGCGGGGGCGATTGAGCAGTTCTTC. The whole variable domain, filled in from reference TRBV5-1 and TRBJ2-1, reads KAGVTQTPRYLIKTRGQQVTLSCSPISGHRSVSWYQQTPGQGLQFLFEYFSETQRNKGNFPGRFSGRQFSNSRSEMNVSTLELGDSALYLCASSSSGLAGAIEQFFGPGTRLTVL.

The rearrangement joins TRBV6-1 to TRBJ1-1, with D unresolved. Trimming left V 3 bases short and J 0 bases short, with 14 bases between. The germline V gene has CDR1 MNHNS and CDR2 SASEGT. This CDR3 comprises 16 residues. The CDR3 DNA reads TGTGCCAGCAGTGATGGGCTAAACAGAGTGAACACTGAAGCTTTCTTT. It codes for CASSDGLNRVNTEAFF.

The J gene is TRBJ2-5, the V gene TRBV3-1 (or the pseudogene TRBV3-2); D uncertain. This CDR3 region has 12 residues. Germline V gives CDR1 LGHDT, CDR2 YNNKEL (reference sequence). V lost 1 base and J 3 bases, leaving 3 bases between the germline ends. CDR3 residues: CASSQGEETQYF. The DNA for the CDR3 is TGTGCCAGCAGCCAAGGAGAAGAGACCCAGTACTTC.

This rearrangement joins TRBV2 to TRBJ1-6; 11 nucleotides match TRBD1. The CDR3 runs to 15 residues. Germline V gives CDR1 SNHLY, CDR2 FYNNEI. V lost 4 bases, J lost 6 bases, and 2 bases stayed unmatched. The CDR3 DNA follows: TGTGCCAGCAGTGGGACAGGGGGCAGTAATTCACCCCTCCACTTT. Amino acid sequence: CASSGTGGSNSPLHF.

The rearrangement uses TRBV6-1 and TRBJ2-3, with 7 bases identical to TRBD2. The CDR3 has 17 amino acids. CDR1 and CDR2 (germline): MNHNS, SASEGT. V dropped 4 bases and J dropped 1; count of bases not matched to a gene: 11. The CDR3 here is CASSAQMGGVGTDTQYF. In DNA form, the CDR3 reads TGTGCCAGCAGTGCTCAAATGGGGGGGGTTGGCACAGATACGCAGTATTTT.

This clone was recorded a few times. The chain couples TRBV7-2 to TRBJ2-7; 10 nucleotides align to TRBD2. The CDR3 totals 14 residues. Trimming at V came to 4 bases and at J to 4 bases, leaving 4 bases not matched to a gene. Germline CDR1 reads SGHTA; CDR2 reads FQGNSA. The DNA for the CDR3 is TGTGCCAGCAGCTCACTAGCGGGGAGGTACGAGCAGTACTTC. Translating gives CASSSLAGRYEQYF. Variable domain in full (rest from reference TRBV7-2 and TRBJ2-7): GAGVSQSPSNKVTEKGKDVELRCDPISGHTALYWYRQSLGQGLEFLIYFQGNSAPDKSGLPSDRFSAERTGGSVSTLTIQRTQQEDSAVYLCASSSLAGRYEQYFGPGTRLTVT.

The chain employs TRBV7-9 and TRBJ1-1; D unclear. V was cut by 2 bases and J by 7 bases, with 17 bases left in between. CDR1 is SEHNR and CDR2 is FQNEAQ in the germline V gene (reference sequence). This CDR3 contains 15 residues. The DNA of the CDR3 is TGTGCCAGCAGCTTACTATCGCGGGCAGGAAATGAAGCTTTCTTT. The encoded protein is CASSLLSRAGNEAFF.

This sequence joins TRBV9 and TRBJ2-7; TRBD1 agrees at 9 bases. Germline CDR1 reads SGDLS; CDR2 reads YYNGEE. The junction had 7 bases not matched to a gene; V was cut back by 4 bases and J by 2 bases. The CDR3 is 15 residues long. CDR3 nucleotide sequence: TGTGCCAGCAGCCCTGGGACAGGGTATACCTACGAGCAGTACTTC. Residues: CASSPGTGYTYEQYF.

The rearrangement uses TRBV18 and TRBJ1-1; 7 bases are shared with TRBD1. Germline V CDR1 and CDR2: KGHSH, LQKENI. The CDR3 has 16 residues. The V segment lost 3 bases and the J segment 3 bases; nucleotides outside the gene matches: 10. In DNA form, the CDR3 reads TGTGCCAGCTCACCTACTCAGGGGGTCGGGGACACTGAAGCTTTCTTT. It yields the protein CASSPTQGVGDTEAFF. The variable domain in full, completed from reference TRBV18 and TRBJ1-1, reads NAGVMQNPRHLVRRRGQEARLRCSPMKGHSHVYWYRQLPEEGLKFMVYLQKENIIDESGMPKERFSAEFPKEGPSILRIQQVVRGDSAAYFCASSPTQGVGDTEAFFGQGTRLTVV.